The 20 T cell receptor beta chains reported below all come from one sample, sequenced in a study of OX40 agonist ivuxolimab in advanced cancers. The assay was immunoSEQ multiplex PCR, and TCRdb's table has in-frame clones only and misses some. Of under 80,000 clones in the sample, roughly 87% were seen once. Sequencing used CD4+ or CD8+ T cells sorted from blood, obtained in a trial of the OX40 agonist ivuxolimab. These receptors were taken from an adult with an advanced solid tumor such as melanoma, head and neck, liver or kidney cancer.

This clone was picked up a small number of times. The rearrangement links TRBV29-1 to TRBJ2-7, with a tentative D call TRBD1 (5 bases). CDR3 length equals 13 residues. The germline V gene encodes CDR1 SQVTM and CDR2 ANQGSEA. Trimming removed 4 bases from V and 3 bases from J, with 13 bases in between. The CDR3 region has the DNA TGCAGCGTTGGGGGCAGTTCTTTCTACGAGCAGTACTTC. Translated, it gives CSVGGSSFYEQYF.

This clone was detected a few times. This CDR3 is CASRQNRNTGELFF. The CDR3 DNA sequence: TGTGCCAGCAGGCAAAACAGGAACACCGGGGAGCTGTTTTTT. The V and J genes are TRBV11-3 and TRBJ2-2; no clear D gene. From germline, CDR1 is SGHNT and CDR2 YENEEA. The V end lost 6 bases, the J end lost 1 base, and 9 bases lay between the germline ends. This CDR3 spans 14 amino acids.

V gene TRBV10-2 combines with J gene TRBJ1-5; the match to TRBD1 covers 9 bases. CDR3 length: 16 residues. Germline V gene lookup returns CDR1 WSHSY and CDR2 SAAADI. V shed 3 bases, J shed 3 bases, and the junction held 6 bases outside the gene matches. The chain's CDR3 is CASSDPGTGLNQPQHF. Written as DNA, the CDR3 is TGCGCCAGCAGTGATCCCGGGACAGGGCTCAATCAGCCCCAGCATTTT.

The chain carries TRBV9 and TRBJ1-2, with D unclear. V lost 8 bases and J lost 3, with 14 bases in between. This CDR3 contains 13 residues. Looked up from germline, CDR1 is SGDLS and CDR2 is YYNGEE. The CDR3, as DNA: TGTGCCAGGATATTACGGGATGACTATGGCTACACCTTC. Translation: CARILRDDYGYTF.

V usage is TRBV19 and J usage is TRBJ2-3, with D maybe TRBD2 (5 bases). Trimming shortened V by 3 bases and J by 6 bases, and 13 bases separated the two germline ends. The CDR3 contains 14 residues. In germline, CDR1 is LNHDA, CDR2 SQIVND (reference sequence). The CDR3 spells CASSIGSRGDTQYF. DNA for the CDR3: TGTGCCAGTAGTATTGGCTCTAGAGGGGATACGCAGTATTTT.

This rearrangement joins TRBV7-2 to TRBJ2-5; 7 nucleotides align to TRBD2. The CDR3 totals 15 residues. The V segment lost 1 base and the J segment 2 bases; nucleotides outside the gene matches: 4. Germline CDR1 SGHTA, CDR2 FQGNSA. Here the CDR3 reads CASSLGARGQETQYF. CDR3 nucleotides: TGTGCCAGCAGCTTAGGGGCGCGGGGGCAAGAGACCCAGTACTTC.

The V and J genes are TRBV5-4 and TRBJ2-3; either TRBD1 or TRBD2 may supply D (5 bases each). The CDR3 covers 13 residues. Germline CDR1 SGHNT, CDR2 YYREEE (reference sequence). V dropped 4 bases and J dropped 1 base, with 7 bases sitting between them. The CDR3 nucleotides read TGTGCCAGCAGCAGGGGAGGCACAGATACGCAGTATTTT. Amino acids: CASSRGGTDTQYF.

CDR3: CARSTGSREAFF. CDR3 nucleotides: TGTGCCCGTTCTACAGGGAGTCGGGAAGCTTTCTTT. The rearrangement uses TRBV30 and TRBJ1-1, with TRBD1 as a possible D gene (6 bases). The CDR3 has 12 amino acids. Germline V gene sequence: CDR1 GTSNPN, CDR2 SVGIG (reference sequence). The ends were cut back, 8 bases at V and 8 bases at J, with 18 bases in the middle.

This clone has only one observation. The CDR3, as DNA: TGCGCCAGCAGCTTTGGGGACGAGACCCAGTACTTC. Amino acids: CASSFGDETQYF. The genes are TRBV5-1 and TRBJ2-5, with D possibly called TRBD1 or TRBD2 (5 bases each). The CDR3 consists of 12 residues. Germline CDR1 and CDR2: SGHRS and YFSETQ. V lost 2 bases and J lost 5, with 7 bases in between.

CDR3 amino acids: CASSRARGESYEQYF. CDR3 nucleotides: TGTGCCAGCTCACGCGCAAGGGGGGAATCCTACGAGCAGTACTTC. The chain couples TRBV18 to TRBJ2-7; either TRBD1 or TRBD2 may supply D (6 bases each). There are 15 residues in the CDR3. Germline-derived CDR1 and CDR2 are KGHSH and LQKENI. V gave up 4 bases and J gave up 1 base, with 14 bases separating them. Filled out from reference TRBV18 and TRBJ2-7, the complete variable domain reads NAGVMQNPRHLVRRRGQEARLRCSPMKGHSHVYWYRQLPEEGLKFMVYLQKENIIDESGMPKERFSAEFPKEGPSILRIQQVVRGDSAAYFCASSRARGESYEQYFGPGTRLTVT.

The chain is built from TRBV2 and TRBJ1-4, with TRBD1 identical over 8 bases. The V gene end was trimmed by 7 bases and the J gene end by 4 bases; junction bases not matched to a gene: 14. The CDR3 contains 17 residues. Per germline, CDR1 SNHLY and CDR2 FYNNEI. CDR3 amino acids: CASTRWGGQVNNEKLFF. CDR3 nucleotide sequence: TGTGCCAGCACCAGGTGGGGGGGACAGGTGAATAATGAAAAACTGTTTTTT.

The chain employs TRBV7-2 and TRBJ1-5; a possible D gene is TRBD1 (6 bases). The CDR3 sequence is 15 residues long. Per the germline V gene, CDR1 is SGHTA and CDR2 is FQGNSA. Trimming took 5 bases from V and 5 from J, leaving 16 bases between them. Here the CDR3 DNA reads TGTGCCAGCAGCCCTAGAGGGGGGGCTGATCAGCCCCAGCATTTT. This codes for CASSPRGGADQPQHF. The variable domain in full, with the rest retrieved from reference TRBV7-2 and TRBJ1-5, is GAGVSQSPSNKVTEKGKDVELRCDPISGHTALYWYRQSLGQGLEFLIYFQGNSAPDKSGLPSDRFSAERTGGSVSTLTIQRTQQEDSAVYLCASSPRGGADQPQHFGDGTRLSIL.

The chain uses TRBV11-2 and TRBJ2-7; weak D call: TRBD1 (5 bases). The CDR3 totals 18 residues. Trimming took 0 bases from V and 1 from J, leaving 19 bases between them. The germline V gene has CDR1 SGHAT and CDR2 FQNNGV. The CDR3 protein is CASSLEGVPYSRSYEQYF. As DNA, the CDR3 is TGTGCCAGCAGCTTAGAAGGGGTCCCATACTCTAGGTCCTACGAGCAGTACTTC.

This chain's CDR3 is CAWRGLAGVNYEQYF. CDR3 bases: TGTGCCTGGAGAGGACTAGCGGGAGTGAACTACGAGCAGTACTTC. This rearrangement joins TRBV30 to TRBJ2-7, with 13 bases lining up with TRBD2. Germline CDR1 GTSNPN, CDR2 SVGIG (reference sequence). Germline trimming cut 3 bases from V and 3 bases from J; bases unmatched to any gene: 5. This CDR3 has 15 amino acids.

As DNA, the CDR3 is TGCGCCAGCAGCCCCGGTGGTAGCGGGGTCTACGAGCAGTACTTC. Amino acid sequence: CASSPGGSGVYEQYF. This chain connects TRBV5-1 to TRBJ2-7; 8 bases map to TRBD2. V lost 4 bases, J lost 3 bases, and 9 bases stayed unmatched. The CDR3 has 15 residues. Germline CDR1 reads SGHRS; CDR2 reads YFSETQ.

The genes are TRBV5-4 and TRBJ2-3; TRBD1 might be the D (6 bases). Germline CDR1 and CDR2: SGHNT and YYREEE (reference sequence). The CDR3 has 14 amino acids. V dropped 0 bases and J dropped 4 bases, with 9 bases sitting between them. The DNA of the CDR3 is TGTGCCAGCAGCTTGGAACAGGGACCAGATACGCAGTATTTT. This gives the protein CASSLEQGPDTQYF.

This clone was observed a handful of times. The gene calls are TRBV28 and TRBJ2-7; 12 bases line up with TRBD2. The CDR3 is 15 amino acids. Trimming removed 5 bases from V and 6 bases from J; junction bases left unmatched: 8. The germline V gene has CDR1 MDHEN and CDR2 SYDVKM. CDR3 residues: CASSPRLAGVGEQYF. The CDR3 DNA is TGTGCCAGCAGTCCACGACTAGCGGGAGTGGGCGAGCAGTACTTC. Full variable domain (remainder filled in from reference TRBV28 and TRBJ2-7): DVKVTQSSRYLVKRTGEKVFLECVQDMDHENMFWYRQDPGLGLRLIYFSYDVKMKEKGDIPEGYSVSREKKERFSLILESASTNQTSMYLCASSPRLAGVGEQYFGPGTRLTVT.

The chain has TRBV9 and TRBJ2-1; weak D call: TRBD1 (5 bases). Trimming cost V 1 base and J 8 bases, with 7 bases left between them. Germline loops: CDR1 SGDLS, CDR2 YYNGEE. This CDR3 comprises 12 residues. The CDR3 DNA is TGTGCCAGCAGCGTACAGGGTTATGAGCAGTTCTTC. Translation: CASSVQGYEQFF.

The chain combines TRBV5-6 with TRBJ2-1; D might be TRBD1 or TRBD2, each matching 5 bases. Trimming stripped 2 bases from V and 13 bases from J, with 10 bases between. The CDR3 contains 11 residues. Germline CDR1 is SGHDT and CDR2 is YYEEEE. The CDR3 DNA follows: TGTGCCAGCAGCTTCGGGACCTCTCAGTTCTTC. This translates into CASSFGTSQFF. The complete variable domain, with remaining parts taken from reference TRBV5-6 and TRBJ2-1, reads DAGVTQSPTHLIKTRGQQVTLRCSPKSGHDTVSWYQQALGQGPQFIFQYYEEEERQRGNFPDRFSGHQFPNYSSELNVNALLLGDSALYLCASSFGTSQFFGPGTRLTVL.

The chain links TRBV5-5 to TRBJ2-6, with TRBD2 identical over 12 bases. Germline V CDR1 and CDR2: SGHKS, YYEKEE (reference sequence). The CDR3 sequence is 18 residues long. V trimming: 1 base; J trimming: 0 bases; junction bases outside the gene matches: 2. CDR3 sequence: CASSLRLAGDSGANVLTF. The DNA for the CDR3 is TGTGCCAGCAGCTTGCGACTAGCGGGGGACTCTGGGGCCAACGTCCTGACTTTC. The whole variable domain, remainder taken from reference TRBV5-5 and TRBJ2-6, is DAGVTQSPTHLIKTRGQQVTLRCSPISGHKSVSWYQQVLGQGPQFIFQYYEKEERGRGNFPDRFSARQFPNYSSELNVNALLLGDSALYLCASSLRLAGDSGANVLTFGAGSRLTVL.